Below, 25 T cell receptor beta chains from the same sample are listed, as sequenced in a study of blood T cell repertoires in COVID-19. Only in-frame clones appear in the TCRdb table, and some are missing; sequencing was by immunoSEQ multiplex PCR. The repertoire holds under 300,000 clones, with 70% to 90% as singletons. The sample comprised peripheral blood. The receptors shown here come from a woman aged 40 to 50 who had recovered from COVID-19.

The CDR3 region is CASSSTPYSQPQHF. Written as DNA, the CDR3 is TGTGCCAGCAGCTCCACACCCTACAGTCAGCCCCAGCATTTT. This rearrangement joins TRBV7-2 to TRBJ1-5; no firm D call. Trimming shortened V by 4 bases and J by 6 bases, and 13 bases separated the two germline ends. The CDR3 length is 14 residues. Germline values: CDR1 SGHTA, CDR2 FQGNSA.

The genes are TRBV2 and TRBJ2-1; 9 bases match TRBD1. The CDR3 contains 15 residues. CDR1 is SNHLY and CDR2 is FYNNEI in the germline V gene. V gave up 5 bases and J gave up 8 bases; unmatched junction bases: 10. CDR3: CASSRQGGRVYEQFF. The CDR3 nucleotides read TGTGCCAGCAGTCGACAGGGGGGGAGGGTCTATGAGCAGTTCTTC.

The CDR3 DNA follows: TGTGCCAGCACCGTGACAGGCCCAAATTCACCCCTCCACTTT. Encoded protein: CASTVTGPNSPLHF. The gene calls are TRBV2 and TRBJ1-6, with D possibly being TRBD1 (6 bases). CDR1 is SNHLY and CDR2 is FYNNEI in the germline V gene. Trimming took 7 bases from V and 7 from J, leaving 14 bases between them. This CDR3 comprises 14 residues.

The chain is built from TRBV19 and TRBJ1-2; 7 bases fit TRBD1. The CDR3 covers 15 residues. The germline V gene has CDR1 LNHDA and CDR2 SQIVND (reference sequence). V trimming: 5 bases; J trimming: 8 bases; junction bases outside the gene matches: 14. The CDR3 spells CASSAEDRVFSGYTF. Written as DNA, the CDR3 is TGTGCCAGTAGTGCTGAAGACAGGGTTTTCTCCGGCTACACCTTC.

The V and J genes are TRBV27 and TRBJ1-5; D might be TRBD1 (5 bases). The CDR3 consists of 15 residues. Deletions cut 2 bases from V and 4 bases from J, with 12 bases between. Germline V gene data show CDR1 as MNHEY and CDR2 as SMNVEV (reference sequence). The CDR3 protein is CASSLVAGMNQPQHF. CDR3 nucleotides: TGTGCCAGCAGTTTAGTAGCAGGGATGAATCAGCCCCAGCATTTT.

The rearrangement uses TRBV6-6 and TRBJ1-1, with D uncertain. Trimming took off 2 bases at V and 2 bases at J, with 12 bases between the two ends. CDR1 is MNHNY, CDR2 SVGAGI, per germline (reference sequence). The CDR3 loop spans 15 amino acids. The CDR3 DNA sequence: TGTGCCAGCAGTTACGGGCCCCCGGGAAACACTGAAGCTTTCTTT. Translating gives CASSYGPPGNTEAFF.

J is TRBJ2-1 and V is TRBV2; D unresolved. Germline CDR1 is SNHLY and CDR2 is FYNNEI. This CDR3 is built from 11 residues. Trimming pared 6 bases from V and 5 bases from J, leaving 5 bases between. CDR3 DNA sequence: TGTGCCAGCAGGGGCGACAATGAGCAGTTCTTC. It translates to CASRGDNEQFF. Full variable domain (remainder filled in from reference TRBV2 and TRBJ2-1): EPEVTQTPSHQVTQMGQEVILRCVPISNHLYFYWYRQILGQKVEFLVSFYNNEISEKSEIFDDQFSVERPDGSNFTLKIRSTKLEDSAMYFCASRGDNEQFFGPGTRLTVL.

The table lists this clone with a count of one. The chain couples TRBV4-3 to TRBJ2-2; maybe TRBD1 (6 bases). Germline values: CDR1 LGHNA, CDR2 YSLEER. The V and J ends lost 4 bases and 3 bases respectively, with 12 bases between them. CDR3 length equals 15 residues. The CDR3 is CASSLKGVDTGELFF. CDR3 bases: TGCGCCAGCAGCCTGAAGGGGGTAGACACCGGGGAGCTGTTTTTT.

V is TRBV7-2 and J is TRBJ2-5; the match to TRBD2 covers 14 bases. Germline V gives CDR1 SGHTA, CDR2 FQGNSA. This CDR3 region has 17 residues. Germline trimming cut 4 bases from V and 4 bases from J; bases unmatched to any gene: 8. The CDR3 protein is CASSWRLAGGPGETQYF. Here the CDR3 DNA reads TGTGCCAGCAGCTGGAGACTAGCGGGAGGGCCGGGAGAGACCCAGTACTTC.

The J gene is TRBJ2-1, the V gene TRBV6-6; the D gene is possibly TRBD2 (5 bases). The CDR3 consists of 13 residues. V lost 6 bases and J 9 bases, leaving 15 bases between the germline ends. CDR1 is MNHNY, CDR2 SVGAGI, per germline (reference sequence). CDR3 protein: CASRGLASGEQFF. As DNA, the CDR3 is TGTGCCAGCAGGGGCCTAGCATCAGGTGAGCAGTTCTTC.

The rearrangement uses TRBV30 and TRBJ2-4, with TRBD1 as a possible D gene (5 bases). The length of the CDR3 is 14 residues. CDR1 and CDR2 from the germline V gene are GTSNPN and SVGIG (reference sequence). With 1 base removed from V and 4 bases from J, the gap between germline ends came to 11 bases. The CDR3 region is CAWSEFTGKNIQYF. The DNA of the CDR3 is TGTGCCTGGAGTGAATTCACAGGAAAAAACATTCAGTACTTC.

CDR3 nucleotide sequence: TGTGCCAGCAGCCAACAGCCCTACTATGGCTACACCTTC. Amino acid sequence: CASSQQPYYGYTF. The chain joins TRBV2 to TRBJ1-2; D is uncertain. V was cut by 6 bases and J by 3 bases, with 11 bases left in between. The CDR3 covers 13 residues. CDR1 SNHLY and CDR2 FYNNEI come from the germline V gene. Variable domain in full (rest from reference TRBV2 and TRBJ1-2): EPEVTQTPSHQVTQMGQEVILRCVPISNHLYFYWYRQILGQKVEFLVSFYNNEISEKSEIFDDQFSVERPDGSNFTLKIRSTKLEDSAMYFCASSQQPYYGYTFGSGTRLTVV.

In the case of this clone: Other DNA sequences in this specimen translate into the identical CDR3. For the CDR3, the DNA is TGTGCCATCAGTGAGTCGGGCAGAGGCACAGATACGCAGTATTTT. Its translation is CAISESGRGTDTQYF. This chain links TRBV10-3 with TRBJ2-3, with D hard to call. This CDR3 spans 15 amino acids. CDR1 is ENHRY, CDR2 SYGVKD, per germline. Trimming took off 0 bases at V and 1 base at J, with 8 bases between the two ends.

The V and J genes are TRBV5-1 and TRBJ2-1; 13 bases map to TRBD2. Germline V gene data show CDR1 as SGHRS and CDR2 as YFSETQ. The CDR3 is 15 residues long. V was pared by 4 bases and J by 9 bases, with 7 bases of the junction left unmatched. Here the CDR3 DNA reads TGCGCCAGCAGCCCGATACTAGCGGGGGGGCGTGAGCAGTTCTTC. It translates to CASSPILAGGREQFF.

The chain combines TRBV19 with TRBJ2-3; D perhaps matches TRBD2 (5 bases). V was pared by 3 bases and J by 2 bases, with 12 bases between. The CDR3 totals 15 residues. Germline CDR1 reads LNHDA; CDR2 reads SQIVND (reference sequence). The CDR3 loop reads CASSIPSGTTDTQYF. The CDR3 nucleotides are TGTGCCAGTAGTATTCCGAGCGGAACCACAGATACGCAGTATTTT.

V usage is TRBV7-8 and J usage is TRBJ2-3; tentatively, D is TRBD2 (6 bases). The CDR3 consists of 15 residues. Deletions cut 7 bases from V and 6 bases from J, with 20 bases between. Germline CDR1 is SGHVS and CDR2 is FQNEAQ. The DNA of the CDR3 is TGTGCCAGCAATTTGGCCCGGGGGTCTGGGGATACGCAGTATTTT. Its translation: CASNLARGSGDTQYF.

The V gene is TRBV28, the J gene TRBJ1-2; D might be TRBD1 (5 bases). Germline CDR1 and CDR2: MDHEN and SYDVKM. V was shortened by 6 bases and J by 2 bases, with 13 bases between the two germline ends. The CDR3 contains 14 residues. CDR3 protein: CASSSTDNNYGYTF. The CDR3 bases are TGTGCCAGCAGCTCTACGGACAACAACTATGGCTACACCTTC.

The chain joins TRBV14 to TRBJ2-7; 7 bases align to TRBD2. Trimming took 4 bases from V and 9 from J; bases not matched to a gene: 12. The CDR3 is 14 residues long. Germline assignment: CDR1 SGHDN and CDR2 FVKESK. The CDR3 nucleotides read TGTGCCAGCAGCCCCAGGGAGGGGCTTGGTGGGCAGTACTTC. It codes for CASSPREGLGGQYF.

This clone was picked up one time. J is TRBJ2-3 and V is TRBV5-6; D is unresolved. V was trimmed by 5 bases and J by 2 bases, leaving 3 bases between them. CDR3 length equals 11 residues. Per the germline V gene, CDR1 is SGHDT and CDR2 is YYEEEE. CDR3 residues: CASSYTDTQYF. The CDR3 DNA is TGTGCCAGCAGTTACACAGATACGCAGTATTTT. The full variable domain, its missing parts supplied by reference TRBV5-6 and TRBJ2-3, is DAGVTQSPTHLIKTRGQQVTLRCSPKSGHDTVSWYQQALGQGPQFIFQYYEEEERQRGNFPDRFSGHQFPNYSSELNVNALLLGDSALYLCASSYTDTQYFGPGTRLTVL.

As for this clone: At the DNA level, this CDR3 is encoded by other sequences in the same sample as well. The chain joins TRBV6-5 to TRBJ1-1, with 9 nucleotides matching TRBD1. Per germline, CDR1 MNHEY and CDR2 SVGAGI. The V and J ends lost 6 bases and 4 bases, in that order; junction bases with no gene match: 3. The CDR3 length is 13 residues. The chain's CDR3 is CASRGTGRTEAFF. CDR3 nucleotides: TGTGCCAGCAGGGGGACAGGGCGCACTGAAGCTTTCTTT.

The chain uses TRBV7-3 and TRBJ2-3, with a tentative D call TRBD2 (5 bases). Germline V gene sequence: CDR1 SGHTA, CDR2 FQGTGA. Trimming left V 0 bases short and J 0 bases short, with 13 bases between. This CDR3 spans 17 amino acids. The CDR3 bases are TGTGCCAGCAGCTTAACGGGGAGTTCTGCTAGCACAGATACGCAGTATTTT. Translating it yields CASSLTGSSASTDTQYF.

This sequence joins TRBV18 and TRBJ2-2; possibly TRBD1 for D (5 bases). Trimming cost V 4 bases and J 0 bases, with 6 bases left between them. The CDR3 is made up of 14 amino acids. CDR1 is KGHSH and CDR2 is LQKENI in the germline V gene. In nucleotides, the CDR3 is TGTGCCAGCTCACAGGGGTCGAACACCGGGGAGCTGTTTTTT. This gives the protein CASSQGSNTGELFF.

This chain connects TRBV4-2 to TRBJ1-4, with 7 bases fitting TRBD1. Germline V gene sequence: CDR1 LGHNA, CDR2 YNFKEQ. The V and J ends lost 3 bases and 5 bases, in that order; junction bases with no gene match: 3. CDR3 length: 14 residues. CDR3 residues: CASSQSTGNEKLFF. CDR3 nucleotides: TGTGCCAGCAGCCAGTCGACAGGGAATGAAAAACTGTTTTTT.

The CDR3 protein is CASSLSNAGETDTQYF. CDR3 DNA: TGTGCCAGCAGCCTCTCCAACGCCGGGGAGACAGATACGCAGTATTTT. The rearrangement joins TRBV4-2 to TRBJ2-3; weak D call: TRBD2 (5 bases). The CDR3 has 16 amino acids. The V end lost 4 bases, the J end lost 3 bases, and 17 bases lay between the germline ends. Germline-derived CDR1 and CDR2 are LGHNA and YNFKEQ.

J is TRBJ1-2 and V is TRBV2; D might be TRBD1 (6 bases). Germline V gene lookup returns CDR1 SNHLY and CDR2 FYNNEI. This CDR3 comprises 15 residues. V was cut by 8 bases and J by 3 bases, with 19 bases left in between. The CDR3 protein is CASGGLEGRDYGYTF. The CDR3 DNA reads TGTGCCAGCGGGGGCCTTGAGGGAAGGGACTATGGCTACACCTTC. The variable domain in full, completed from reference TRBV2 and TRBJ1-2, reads EPEVTQTPSHQVTQMGQEVILRCVPISNHLYFYWYRQILGQKVEFLVSFYNNEISEKSEIFDDQFSVERPDGSNFTLKIRSTKLEDSAMYFCASGGLEGRDYGYTFGSGTRLTVV.